This is a list of T cell receptor beta chains from one sample in a study of OX40 agonist ivuxolimab in advanced cancers. The repertoire was sequenced with immunoSEQ multiplex PCR; TCRdb's copy has only in-frame clones and lacks some. Among around 64,000 clones listed, 84% were seen once. The sequencing used CD4+ or CD8+ T cells sorted from blood, collected in a trial of the OX40 agonist ivuxolimab. These receptors were obtained from an adult with an advanced solid tumor such as melanoma, head and neck, liver or kidney cancer. Each CDR3 is given with its conserved first and last residue. Each record gives: V gene, J gene, CDR3 protein.

TRBV20-1	TRBJ2-3	CSAERSDTQYF
TRBV5-1	TRBJ1-1	CASSLGSGRNTEAFF
TRBV6-4	TRBJ1-1	CASSVRGDTEAFF
TRBV23-1	TRBJ2-5	CASSLPGLAVRETQYF
TRBV11-2	TRBJ2-7	CASSLANDEQYF
TRBV21-1	TRBJ2-3	CASSKAKNLSASGPHTDTQYF
TRBV7-2	TRBJ1-2	CASSLPRGVSYGYTF
TRBV7-9	TRBJ2-7	CASTPFGGRNEQYF
TRBV5-4	TRBJ2-7	CASSLAVFGGRTYEQYF
TRBV6-6	TRBJ1-2	CASRPRVTRHGYTF
TRBV2	TRBJ1-1	CASSEKRGWNTEAFF
TRBV7-9	TRBJ2-7	CASSSSRGSYEQYF
TRBV15	TRBJ1-2	CATSHGVNRWYGYTF
TRBV10-3	TRBJ2-1	CAISGTGVLYNEQFF
TRBV29-1	NA	CSVRGLAVNEQYF
TRBV5-4	TRBJ1-3	CASSLAPGTFKGNTIYF
TRBV15	TRBJ1-4	CATSRDKLGATEKLFF
TRBV7-2	TRBJ2-7	CASSSRTGDNYEQYF
TRBV5-1	TRBJ1-1	CASSLFQGSNTEAFF
TRBV9	TRBJ2-2	CASSPRGADTGELFF
TRBV16	TRBJ1-1	CASSQNGRYLAFF
TRBV5-1	TRBJ2-5	CASSPGTSGGAGETQYF
TRBV5-1	TRBJ2-3	CASAGGSTDTQYF
TRBV6-5	TRBJ1-2	CASSTGVGGYTF
TRBV27	TRBJ2-1	CASSLGQGGYDNEQFF
TRBV28	TRBJ1-5	CASSSGGSSNQPQHF
TRBV30	TRBJ2-5	CAWGLGAETQYF
TRBV7-2	TRBJ2-4	CASSLVGRESENIQYF
TRBV10-2	TRBJ2-5	CASSEAGGFGETQYF
TRBV5-1	TRBJ1-6	CASSNGTGVRSPLHF
TRBV5-5	TRBJ1-1	CASTFFQGVEAFF
TRBV28	TRBJ1-1	CASRGETEAFF
TRBV9	TRBJ2-7	CASSVSLSEKGDEQYF
TRBV29-1	TRBJ2-3	CSVEDRQVFVTDTQYF
TRBV4-2	TRBJ2-2	CASSQDIDTGELFF
TRBV4-2	TRBJ2-7	CASSQGVGQSYEQYF
TRBV4-3	TRBJ2-1	CASSQGTSGHNEQFF
TRBV11-2	TRBJ2-1	CASSHYLGGQEDEQFF
TRBV28	TRBJ2-5	CATRNRGRPGETQYF
TRBV7-3	TRBJ1-6	CASSLGTANSPLHF
TRBV7-6	TRBJ1-1	CASSLGVDTEAFF
TRBV7-9	TRBJ2-7	CASSPGLAGAEEQYF
TRBV10-3	TRBJ2-3	CAISEGAAGTSGRTDTQYF
TRBV15	TRBJ1-1	CATSTGTGTGTEAFF
TRBV7-6	TRBJ2-3	CASSLRRERDTQYF
TRBV19	TRBJ2-7	CASSIAETANEQYF
TRBV6-5	TRBJ2-5	CASSHGSGGAVSQYF
TRBV7-8	TRBJ1-1	CASSWVGYGQNTEAFF
TRBV6-1	TRBJ1-2	CASSGRGYGYTF
TRBV30	TRBJ1-2	CAWSGQDGYGYTF
TRBV6-1	TRBJ1-5	CASSVPTGGNQPQHF
TRBV25-1	TRBJ2-3	CASSEGDRLTDTQYF
TRBV7-6	TRBJ2-7	CASSREGQGEQYF
TRBV12-5	TRBJ1-3	CASGFPLNTIYF
TRBV9	TRBJ2-5	CASSDGAPRRETQYF
TRBV5-1	TRBJ1-1	CASSPAGGGEITEAFF
TRBV19	TRBJ2-3	CASRSLAGRTDTQYF
TRBV6-4	TRBJ2-3	CASSDSTSTTQYF